This entry is about one T cell receptor (beta chain). Using immunoSEQ multiplex PCR, the repertoire was profiled, and TCRdb retains in-frame clones only, with some absent. The sample yields about 140,000 clones, over 70% seen once. The V end lost 4 bases, the J end lost 3 bases, and 9 bases lay between the germline ends. The CDR3 covers 13 residues. In germline, CDR1 is LNHDA, CDR2 SQIVND (reference sequence). The data derive from a study of blood T cell repertoires in COVID-19. V and J are TRBV19 and TRBJ1-1; D perhaps matches TRBD1 (5 bases). Sequenced material: PBMCs or T cells enriched from blood (not recorded which). The TCR sequence derives from a man aged 55 to 70 who had recovered from COVID-19. The CDR3 region has the DNA TGTGCCAGTAGTACCGGGGGACACACTGAAGCTTTCTTT. Its protein product is CASSTGGHTEAFF. The complete variable domain, with remaining parts taken from reference TRBV19 and TRBJ1-1, reads DGGITQSPKYLFRKEGQNVTLSCEQNLNHDAMYWYRQDPGQGLRLIYYSQIVNDFQKGDIAEGYSVSREKKESFPLTVTSAQKNPTAFYLCASSTGGHTEAFFGQGTRLTVV.